This T cell receptor beta chain was found in a study of identical twins. The CDR3 loop spans 18 amino acids. The germline gives CDR1 SNHLY, CDR2 FYNNEI. V was pared by 8 bases and J by 0 bases, with 14 bases of the junction left unmatched. MiXCR, run by TCRdb on the 5' RACE reads, gives a single entry per CDR3 protein. The sample records about 470,000 distinct CDR3 sequences, roughly 26% being singletons. This clonotype has a handful of counts. This sample also appeared in a second study, on T cells expressing NK-cell markers. As that study records: Sorted CD3+CD56+NKG2C+, CD3+CD56+NKG2C- and CD3+CD56-NKG2C+ T cells supplied TCR beta repertoires. Among CD8+ T cells from several donors, dominant NKG2C+ clonotypes accounted for about 1.0-7.0%. Nothing established the HCMV specificity of expanded NKG2C+ T cell clones.

The sequence derives from a woman aged 18-30 years in good health. The sequencing sample was made of CD4+ T cells sorted from blood. The V gene is TRBV2, the J gene TRBJ2-3; TRBD2 agrees at 10 bases. The CDR3 sequence: CASESASSGGLSTDTQYF. The CDR3 region has the DNA TGTGCCAGCGAGTCGGCGTCTAGCGGGGGTTTGAGCACAGATACGCAGTATTTT.